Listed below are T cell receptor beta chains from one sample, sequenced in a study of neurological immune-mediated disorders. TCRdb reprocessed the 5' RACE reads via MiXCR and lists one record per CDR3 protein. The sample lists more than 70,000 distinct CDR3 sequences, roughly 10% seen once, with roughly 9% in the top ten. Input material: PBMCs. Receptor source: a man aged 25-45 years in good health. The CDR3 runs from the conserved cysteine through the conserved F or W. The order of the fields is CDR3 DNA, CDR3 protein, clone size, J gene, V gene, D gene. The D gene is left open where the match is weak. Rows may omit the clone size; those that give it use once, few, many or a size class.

TGTGCCAGCAGTGACCGGACAGACCCTAACTATGGCTACACCTTC	CASSDRTDPNYGYTF	many	TRBJ1-2	TRBV27	.
TGCGCCAGCAGCCAGACCAGCGGGTCGAGCTCCTACAATGAGCAGTTCTTC	CASSQTSGSSSYNEQFF	few	TRBJ2-1	TRBV4-1	.
TGTGCCAGCAGCCAAGATTTGGGGGAGATAAACCACGAGCAGTACTTC	CASSQDLGEINHEQYF	many	TRBJ2-7	TRBV3-1	.
TGCAGTGCTAGTGGCGGGAGGGCCTACAATGAGCAGTTCTTC	CSASGGRAYNEQFF	many	TRBJ2-1	TRBV20-1	TRBD2
TGCAGCGTTGACTCGGACTACCCCACCTACGAGCAGTACTTC	CSVDSDYPTYEQYF	.	TRBJ2-7	TRBV29-1	.
TGTGCCAGCAGACTGACAGGGGACTTCTATGGCTACACCTTC	CASRLTGDFYGYTF	few	TRBJ1-2	TRBV2	TRBD1
TGTGCCAGCAGCGAAACGACAGGGGCCTATAATTCACCCCTCCACTTT	CASSETTGAYNSPLHF	many	TRBJ1-6	TRBV28	TRBD1
TGTGCCATCAATCGGGACAGCCGCACTGAAGCTTTCTTT	CAINRDSRTEAFF	.	TRBJ1-1	TRBV10-3	TRBD1
TGTGCCAGCTCATTCACGCGGCCAGCCACAGATACGCAGTATTTT	CASSFTRPATDTQYF	.	TRBJ2-3	TRBV18	.
TGTGCCAGCAGCTCCATAATCGGGGTGGGGGGAGAGACCCAGTACTTC	CASSSIIGVGGETQYF	many	TRBJ2-5	TRBV7-9	.
TGTGCCAGCAGCGGAACGGGACTAGCGGAGAGCACAGATACGCAGTATTTT	CASSGTGLAESTDTQYF	.	TRBJ2-3	TRBV7-3	TRBD2
TGTGCCAGCAGTGAGGGGGGCGCAGGTTATGGCTACACCTTC	CASSEGGAGYGYTF	many	TRBJ1-2	TRBV28	.
TGCAGTCTATTAGATTACAATGAGCAGTTCTTC	CSLLDYNEQFF	many	TRBJ2-1	TRBV20-1	.
TGTGCCAGCAGTTTAAGAAACACCGGGGAGCTGTTTTTT	CASSLRNTGELFF	many	TRBJ2-2	TRBV27	.
TGCGCCAGCAGCTCTGACAGGGGCGGAGCGGGAGGGAAGAACTACGAGCAGTACTTC	CASSSDRGGAGGKNYEQYF	once	TRBJ2-7	TRBV5-1	TRBD2
TGCAGTGTTTTGAGCGGTTACGAGCAGTACTTC	CSVLSGYEQYF	many	TRBJ2-7	TRBV20-1	.
TGTGCCAGCAGCGGACAGGGGGCTAGTGGCAATCAGCCCCAGCATTTT	CASSGQGASGNQPQHF	many	TRBJ1-5	TRBV3-1	TRBD1
TGCGCCAGCAGCTTGTGGCAGGACTGGGGCAATGAGCAGTTCTTC	CASSLWQDWGNEQFF	many	TRBJ2-1	TRBV5-1	.
TGTGCCAGCAGACTAGTTCACCAAGAGACCCAGTACTTC	CASRLVHQETQYF	many	TRBJ2-5	TRBV6-6	.
TGTGCCATCTACGGAGCGCCAGGGGGCTTCGCAGATACGCAGTATTTT	CAIYGAPGGFADTQYF	many	TRBJ2-3	TRBV10-3	TRBD1
TGTGCCAGCAACGGACAGACCGGAGAGACCCAGTACTTC	CASNGQTGETQYF	many	TRBJ2-5	TRBV5-6	.
TGCAGTGCTAGAGAATCCGGGACAGACTCTTCACCCCTCCACTTT	CSARESGTDSSPLHF	many	TRBJ1-6	TRBV20-1	TRBD1
TGTGCCAGCAGGCGCGCTAACTATGGCTACACCTTC	CASRRANYGYTF	many	TRBJ1-2	TRBV3-1	.
TGCGCCAGCAGCTTGTCACAGCCAGCCTACGAGCAGTACTTC	CASSLSQPAYEQYF	many	TRBJ2-7	TRBV5-1	.
TGTGCCACCAGCAGAGATCCGGTGGTCAGCGGCCCGAACACCGGGGAGCTGTTTTTT	CATSRDPVVSGPNTGELFF	many	TRBJ2-2	TRBV15	.
TGCGCCAGCAGCTTGGGGACAGGGCGAGAAGCTTTCTTT	CASSLGTGREAFF	many	TRBJ1-1	TRBV5-1	TRBD1
TGTGCCAGCAGCCTCCAGGGTTGGCGGTCAACCTACAATGAGCAGTTCTTC	CASSLQGWRSTYNEQFF	many	TRBJ2-1	TRBV7-2	.
TGTGCCAGCAGCGCCCCGGGACTCCCAGAGACCCAGTACTTC	CASSAPGLPETQYF	many	TRBJ2-5	TRBV11-3	.
TGCGCCAGCAGCCTCGGGCCCTCCGGGTACAATGAGCAGTTCTTC	CASSLGPSGYNEQFF	.	TRBJ2-1	TRBV5-1	.
TGTGCCAGCAGCTTTTTCGCCGGGACAGGGGGCTCACCCCTCCACTTT	CASSFFAGTGGSPLHF	many	TRBJ1-6	TRBV7-8	TRBD1
TGTGCCAGCAGCCAACGGGAGGGGACAGATACGCAGTATTTT	CASSQREGTDTQYF	many	TRBJ2-3	TRBV3-1	TRBD2
TGTGCCAGCAGTCAAGAACAGATCACAGATACGCAGTATTTT	CASSQEQITDTQYF	few	TRBJ2-3	TRBV12-3/TRBV12-4	.
TGCAGCGTTGTGGTAGAGAACCACTCCTACAATGAGCAGTTCTTC	CSVVVENHSYNEQFF	many	TRBJ2-1	TRBV29-1	.
TGCGCCAGCAGCTTGAGTGGCCATGGGGTCGAGACCCAGTACTTC	CASSLSGHGVETQYF	many	TRBJ2-5	TRBV5-1	.
TGCAGCGTCCTGACAGGGGGCCACTATGGCTACACCTTC	CSVLTGGHYGYTF	many	TRBJ1-2	TRBV29-1	TRBD1
TGTGCCAGCAGCCCCCTGACGGGAGGGCCTGGGAATGAGCAGTTCTTC	CASSPLTGGPGNEQFF	many	TRBJ2-1	TRBV4-2	TRBD2
TGTGCCATCAGTGAGAAAGGGTCTAGCGGGAGGGAGAAAGAGACCCAGTACTTC	CAISEKGSSGREKETQYF	many	TRBJ2-5	TRBV10-3	TRBD2
TGTGCCAGCAGCCCGGGACAAGGCTCTAGGATGAACACTGAAGCTTTCTTT	CASSPGQGSRMNTEAFF	.	TRBJ1-1	TRBV7-8	.
TGTGCCAGCAGAACGGTGGGGGGGACCCAGTACTTC	CASRTVGGTQYF	many	TRBJ2-5	TRBV6-2/TRBV6-3	.
TGCGCCAGCAGCTTGGGACAGCGTCCTGGCGGGACCTACAATGAGCAGTTCTTC	CASSLGQRPGGTYNEQFF	.	TRBJ2-1	TRBV5-1	.
TGTGCCAGCTCGCCAGGAATGGGACAGGGAGTCTACGAGCAGTACTTC	CASSPGMGQGVYEQYF	.	TRBJ2-7	TRBV18	TRBD1
TGCAGTGCTAGAGTGGCAGACAATCAGCCCCAGCATTTT	CSARVADNQPQHF	many	TRBJ1-5	TRBV20-1	.
TGTGCCAGCAGTTTAGGGGGGACAGAAGAGACCCAGTACTTC	CASSLGGTEETQYF	many	TRBJ2-5	TRBV28	.
TGTGCCAGCAGCTTACTCTGGGGCAGGGCTTATAGCAATCAGCCCCAGCATTTT	CASSLLWGRAYSNQPQHF	many	TRBJ1-5	TRBV7-3	.
TGTGCCAGCTTCGTCACACCTCAGGACACCGGGGAGCTGTTTTTT	CASFVTPQDTGELFF	many	TRBJ2-2	TRBV6-5	.
TGTGCCAGCAGCTTAGGGGCGGCGGGGGGATCCTACGAGCAGTACTTC	CASSLGAAGGSYEQYF	many	TRBJ2-7	TRBV7-6	TRBD2
TGTGCCTGGAGTGAGCTGACTAGCGCGGCAGATACGCAGTATTTT	CAWSELTSAADTQYF	many	TRBJ2-3	TRBV30	TRBD2
TGCAGTGCAGGAATCTCCGGGAGGGAGTGGAACATTCAGTACTTC	CSAGISGREWNIQYF	few	TRBJ2-4	TRBV20-1	TRBD2
TGTGCCAGCAGCCAAGAGGAGGACAGGACCTCGGGGCCGTTCTTC	CASSQEEDRTSGPFF	medium-sized	TRBJ2-1	TRBV4-2	TRBD1
TGCAGTGCTGCCAGAGGGGCAGGAGACACTGAAGCTTTCTTT	CSAARGAGDTEAFF	many	TRBJ1-1	TRBV20-1	.
TGCAGCGTTGAAACGGGATACGAGCAGTACTTC	CSVETGYEQYF	many	TRBJ2-7	TRBV29-1	.